These 28 T cell receptor beta chains were all obtained from the same sample, sequenced in a study of blood T cell repertoires in COVID-19 (dated by TCRdb to 2018 to 2020). The library was produced with the immunoSEQ multiplex PCR assay. TCRdb took this table from immuneACCESS and kept in-frame rearrangements with V and J called. Such tables lack part of the clones; where checked against another copy, unresolved V genes explain under half of the gap, and the rest is unexplained. Here the sample has some 270,000 clones; about nine tenths occur a single time. The top ten constitute 1.5% to 2% of the sample. Sequencing was carried out using PBMCs or T cells enriched from blood (not recorded which). The source is a woman aged 60-70 years who had recovered from COVID-19.

The chain couples TRBV9 to TRBJ2-1, with 9 bases that match TRBD2. The CDR3 totals 15 residues. Germline V gene sequence: CDR1 SGDLS, CDR2 YYNGEE. After removal of 0 bases from V and 8 bases from J, the junction contained 6 bases not matched to a gene. Written as DNA, the CDR3 is TGTGCCAGCAGCGTAGGCGGGGGGGCAGCCTATGAGCAGTTCTTC. Translation gives CASSVGGGAAYEQFF.

The chain joins TRBV5-1 to TRBJ2-3; 7 bases map to TRBD2. Germline V gene lookup returns CDR1 SGHRS and CDR2 YFSETQ. This CDR3 spans 14 amino acids. The V gene end was trimmed by 5 bases and the J gene end by 3 bases; junction bases not matched to a gene: 6. CDR3 DNA sequence: TGCGCCAGCAGACAAGGACTAGTGACAGATACGCAGTATTTT. The encoded protein is CASRQGLVTDTQYF.

This clone has just a few counts. The chain couples TRBV7-9 to TRBJ1-1; 8 positions match TRBD1. J lost 4 bases, V lost 5 bases, and 6 bases had no gene match. This CDR3 region has 14 residues. Germline lookup yields CDR1 SEHNR and CDR2 FQNEAQ (reference sequence). The DNA of the CDR3 is TGTGCCAGCAGCGAACAGGGGGAGGGCACTGAAGCTTTCTTT. It encodes CASSEQGEGTEAFF. Drawing the rest from reference TRBV7-9 and TRBJ1-1, the complete variable domain is DTGVSQNPRHKITKRGQNVTFRCDPISEHNRLYWYRQTLGQGPEFLTYFQNEAQLEKSRLLSDRFSAERPKGSFSTLEIQRTEQGDSAMYLCASSEQGEGTEAFFGQGTRLTVV.

V usage is TRBV10-3 and J usage is TRBJ2-5, with a possible D match to TRBD1 (7 bases). The CDR3 extends over 16 amino acids. The V gene's germline CDR1 is ENHRY and CDR2 SYGVKD. V lost 6 bases and J 4 bases, leaving 21 bases between the germline ends. Written as DNA, the CDR3 is TGTGCCATCAGCACCCCTAAGCAGGGGGGTCTAGAGACCCAGTACTTC. Translated, it gives CAISTPKQGGLETQYF.

The V gene is TRBV3-1 (or the pseudogene TRBV3-2), the J gene TRBJ1-2; possible D gene TRBD1, 6 bases. Trimming cost V 1 base and J 3 bases, with 6 bases left between them. The CDR3 sequence is 13 residues long. Germline CDR1 reads LGHDT; CDR2 reads YNNKEL (reference sequence). The DNA for the CDR3 is TGTGCCAGCAGCCAAGGACAGGACTATGGCTACACCTTC. Its protein is CASSQGQDYGYTF.

The genes are TRBV5-1 and TRBJ1-1; possibly TRBD1 for D (6 bases). V was trimmed by 5 bases and J by 1 base, leaving 12 bases between them. Germline V gene lookup returns CDR1 SGHRS and CDR2 YFSETQ. The CDR3 loop spans 14 amino acids. CDR3 sequence: CASSPGQSNTEAFF. CDR3 bases: TGCGCCAGCAGTCCAGGACAGTCGAACACTGAAGCTTTCTTT.

The genes are TRBV6-5 and TRBJ1-2; weak D call: TRBD1 (6 bases). Trimming removed 7 bases at V and 3 bases at J, with 15 bases between. The CDR3 runs to 14 residues. Germline V CDR1 and CDR2: MNHEY, SVGAGI. The CDR3 DNA follows: TGTGCCAGCAAGGGCAGGGGCCCTGACTATGGCTACACCTTC. Translated: CASKGRGPDYGYTF.

The chain couples TRBV30 to TRBJ2-1; 7 bases fit TRBD1. The V gene end was trimmed by 1 base and the J gene end by 1 base; junction bases not matched to a gene: 4. Germline assignment: CDR1 GTSNPN and CDR2 SVGIG (reference sequence). CDR3 length: 15 residues. The CDR3 DNA is TGTGCCTGGAGTGCAGACAGGGTTTCCTACAATGAGCAGTTCTTC. It codes for CAWSADRVSYNEQFF.

The table lists this clone with a count of one. The chain recombines TRBV18 with TRBJ1-5, with 11 nucleotides matching TRBD1. The junction had 1 base not matched to a gene; V was cut back by 3 bases and J by 6 bases. The CDR3 is 14 amino acids. Per germline, CDR1 KGHSH and CDR2 LQKENI. CDR3 loop: CASSPDRGRQPQHF. In nucleotides, the CDR3 is TGTGCCAGCTCACCGGACAGGGGGCGTCAGCCCCAGCATTTT.

The chain uses TRBV5-6 and TRBJ1-2; 8 bases fit TRBD1. With 5 bases clipped from V and 4 bases from J, the junction kept 16 bases outside the gene matches. The germline V gene encodes CDR1 SGHDT and CDR2 YYEEEE. The CDR3 spans 17 residues. The CDR3 loop is CASRKVFIDRGAYGYTF. DNA for the CDR3: TGTGCCAGCAGGAAAGTTTTTATCGACAGGGGTGCCTATGGCTACACCTTC. Combining the CDR3 with reference TRBV5-6 and TRBJ1-2 gives the whole variable domain DAGVTQSPTHLIKTRGQQVTLRCSPKSGHDTVSWYQQALGQGPQFIFQYYEEEERQRGNFPDRFSGHQFPNYSSELNVNALLLGDSALYLCASRKVFIDRGAYGYTFGSGTRLTVV.

The chain uses TRBV27 and TRBJ1-4; D is ambiguous. The ends were cut back, 4 bases at V and 4 bases at J, with 13 bases in the middle. The germline gives CDR1 MNHEY, CDR2 SMNVEV (reference sequence). The CDR3 spans 15 residues. The CDR3 coding sequence is TGTGCCAGCAGTTCTCCGGGTGGTATTAATGAAAAACTGTTTTTT. Residues: CASSSPGGINEKLFF. Drawing the rest from reference TRBV27 and TRBJ1-4, the complete variable domain is EAQVTQNPRYLITVTGKKLTVTCSQNMNHEYMSWYRQDPGLGLRQIYYSMNVEVTDKGDVPEGYKVSRKEKRNFPLILESPSPNQTSLYFCASSSPGGINEKLFFGSGTQLSVL.

The genes are TRBV5-1 and TRBJ2-1, with 10 bases fitting TRBD2. The germline V gene encodes CDR1 SGHRS and CDR2 YFSETQ. The CDR3 is made up of 11 amino acids. V shed 7 bases, J shed 8 bases, and the junction held 0 bases outside the gene matches. For the CDR3, the DNA is TGCGCCAGCCTAGCGGGAGATGAGCAGTTCTTC. Translation: CASLAGDEQFF.

This clone has a single count. The chain employs TRBV19 and TRBJ1-2; D ambiguous. Looked up from germline, CDR1 is LNHDA and CDR2 is SQIVND (reference sequence). The V and J ends lost 8 bases and 0 bases respectively, with 4 bases between them. The CDR3 is 11 residues long. In nucleotides, the CDR3 is TGTGCCAGTCGCGCTAACTATGGCTACACCTTC. It is translated as CASRANYGYTF.

The CDR3 region is CASSPRDSREKLFF. The CDR3 DNA follows: TGTGCCAGCAGCCCAAGGGACAGTCGGGAAAAACTGTTTTTT. V usage is TRBV27 and J usage is TRBJ1-4, with 7 bases fitting TRBD1. Germline V gene lookup returns CDR1 MNHEY and CDR2 SMNVEV (reference sequence). The CDR3 is 14 residues long. J lost 8 bases, V lost 6 bases, and 9 bases had no gene match.

The chain uses TRBV6-4 and TRBJ1-5; D remains ambiguous. V was trimmed by 5 bases and J by 4 bases, leaving 9 bases between them. The CDR3 runs to 13 residues. The germline V gene encodes CDR1 MRHNA and CDR2 SNTAGT. DNA for the CDR3: TGTGCCAGCAGTAAGAACCAGAATCAGCCCCAGCATTTT. Its protein product is CASSKNQNQPQHF.

The V gene is TRBV7-3, the J gene TRBJ2-1; 12 bases are a match to TRBD2. V trimming: 5 bases; J trimming: 7 bases; junction bases outside the gene matches: 15. The CDR3 spans 18 residues. Germline V CDR1 and CDR2: SGHTA, FQGTGA. The CDR3 protein is CASSRGTSGPGLLNEQFF. CDR3 in DNA: TGTGCCAGCAGCCGCGGGACTAGCGGGCCAGGGCTGTTGAATGAGCAGTTCTTC.

The chain is built from TRBV6-4 and TRBJ2-3; D may be TRBD2 (6 bases). The ends were cut back, 4 bases at V and 0 bases at J, with 11 bases in the middle. CDR1 MRHNA and CDR2 SNTAGT come from the germline V gene. This CDR3 has 15 amino acids. CDR3 bases: TGTGCCAGCAGTGTCGGCCGGGAGAGCACAGATACGCAGTATTTT. It translates to CASSVGRESTDTQYF.

This chain uses TRBV28 with TRBJ2-3, with D hard to call. Looked up from germline, CDR1 is MDHEN and CDR2 is SYDVKM. The CDR3 totals 15 residues. With 7 bases removed from V and 0 bases from J, the gap between germline ends came to 14 bases. CDR3 in amino acids: CASTFTGSSTDTQYF. CDR3 nucleotide sequence: TGTGCCAGCACGTTCACCGGTTCTAGCACAGATACGCAGTATTTT.

The rearrangement links TRBV7-2 to TRBJ1-1, with a weak D call TRBD1 (5 bases). The germline V and J ends were trimmed by 1 base and 3 bases, with 12 bases remaining between them. The CDR3 has 15 residues. CDR1 is SGHTA, CDR2 FQGNSA, per germline. CDR3 DNA: TGTGCCAGCAGCTTAGACGGGGGAGCGGACACTGAAGCTTTCTTT. Translation: CASSLDGGADTEAFF.

J is TRBJ1-1 and V is TRBV2, with D perhaps TRBD1 (6 bases). The V and J ends lost 3 bases and 7 bases respectively, with 21 bases between them. The CDR3 covers 16 residues. Germline CDR1 and CDR2: SNHLY and FYNNEI. CDR3 amino acids: CASSDRRSGVRVEAFF. The DNA of the CDR3 is TGTGCCAGCAGTGACCGGAGGTCAGGGGTTCGTGTTGAAGCTTTCTTT.

The rearrangement uses TRBV4-1 and TRBJ2-4, with TRBD2 matching 15 bases. Germline-derived CDR1 and CDR2 are MGHRA and YSYEKL. V was clipped by 6 bases and J by 0 bases; unmatched bases: 6. The CDR3 covers 18 residues. CDR3 sequence reads: CASRPGLAGGIAKNIQYF. CDR3 nucleotide sequence: TGCGCCAGCAGACCAGGACTAGCGGGGGGGATAGCCAAAAACATTCAGTACTTC.

This clone showed up just once. This rearrangement joins TRBV3-1 (or the pseudogene TRBV3-2) to TRBJ1-1; 7 nucleotides line up with TRBD1. The CDR3 is 14 amino acids. V lost 4 bases to trimming and J lost 1 base; unmatched junction nucleotides: 3. Per the germline V gene, CDR1 is LGHDT and CDR2 is YNNKEL (reference sequence). The CDR3 DNA reads as TGTGCCAGCAGCCTTCGACAGGGGAACACTGAAGCTTTCTTT. It translates to CASSLRQGNTEAFF.

The gene calls are TRBV29-1 and TRBJ1-3; 9 bases are a match to TRBD1. Germline values: CDR1 SQVTM, CDR2 ANQGSEA. The CDR3 is 14 residues long. Trimming cost V 4 bases and J 3 bases; bases outside gene matches: 4. CDR3 in DNA: TGCAGCGTTGGCGGGACAGGGAGTGGAAACACCATATATTTT. This codes for CSVGGTGSGNTIYF.

V and J are TRBV28 and TRBJ2-5, with a possible D match to TRBD2 (6 bases). Deletions cut 6 bases from V and 2 bases from J, with 10 bases between. Germline V gene sequence: CDR1 MDHEN, CDR2 SYDVKM. The CDR3 runs 13 residues. The DNA of the CDR3 is TGTGCCAGCAGATCGGGACTGCAAGAGACCCAGTACTTC. Translated: CASRSGLQETQYF. Together with reference TRBV28 and TRBJ2-5, the CDR3 gives the full variable domain: DVKVTQSSRYLVKRTGEKVFLECVQDMDHENMFWYRQDPGLGLRLIYFSYDVKMKEKGDIPEGYSVSREKKERFSLILESASTNQTSMYLCASRSGLQETQYFGPGTRLLVL.

The chain has TRBV20-1 and TRBJ1-2; D is possibly TRBD1 (6 bases). Trimming cost V 4 bases and J 4 bases, with 19 bases left between them. Germline assignment: CDR1 DFQATT and CDR2 SNEGSKA (reference sequence). CDR3 length: 15 residues. CDR3 region: CSANESGGVSYGYTF. The DNA for the CDR3 is TGCAGTGCTAATGAGTCGGGGGGCGTGAGCTATGGCTACACCTTC.

Only a few counts were recorded for this clone. The rearrangement joins TRBV4-1 to TRBJ1-4; 9 bases line up with TRBD1. Germline V lookup: CDR1 MGHRA, CDR2 YSYEKL. The V segment lost 5 bases and the J segment 8 bases; nucleotides outside the gene matches: 6. This CDR3 has 14 amino acids. The CDR3 is CASSRGQGSEKLFF. CDR3 nucleotide sequence: TGCGCCAGCAGCAGGGGACAGGGAAGCGAAAAACTGTTTTTT.

The J gene is TRBJ2-1, the V gene TRBV18, with D possibly being TRBD2 (5 bases). Germline V gives CDR1 KGHSH, CDR2 LQKENI. The germline V and J ends were trimmed by 6 bases and 7 bases, with 13 bases remaining between them. This CDR3 contains 13 residues. CDR3 nucleotides: TGTGCCAGCTCGGCGGACCGGGGAAATGAGCAGTTCTTC. Its translation is CASSADRGNEQFF.

The V call is TRBV7-3, the J call TRBJ2-3; D remains unclear. Trimming removed 4 bases from V and 2 bases from J, with 7 bases in between. The germline gives CDR1 SGHTA, CDR2 FQGTGA. This CDR3 comprises 13 residues. DNA for the CDR3: TGTGCCAGCAGCTCGAGAAACACAGATACGCAGTATTTT. It encodes CASSSRNTDTQYF.